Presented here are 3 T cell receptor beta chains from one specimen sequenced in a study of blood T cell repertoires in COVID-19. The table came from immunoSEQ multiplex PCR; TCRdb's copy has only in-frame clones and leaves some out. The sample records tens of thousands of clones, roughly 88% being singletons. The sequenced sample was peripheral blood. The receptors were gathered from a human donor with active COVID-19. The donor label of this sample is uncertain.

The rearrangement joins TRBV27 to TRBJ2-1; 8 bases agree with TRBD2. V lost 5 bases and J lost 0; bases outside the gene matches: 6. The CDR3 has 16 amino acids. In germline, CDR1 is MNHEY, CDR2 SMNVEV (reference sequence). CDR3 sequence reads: CASSPRGRSSYNEQFF. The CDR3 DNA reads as TGTGCCAGCAGTCCCCGCGGGAGGAGCTCCTACAATGAGCAGTTCTTC.

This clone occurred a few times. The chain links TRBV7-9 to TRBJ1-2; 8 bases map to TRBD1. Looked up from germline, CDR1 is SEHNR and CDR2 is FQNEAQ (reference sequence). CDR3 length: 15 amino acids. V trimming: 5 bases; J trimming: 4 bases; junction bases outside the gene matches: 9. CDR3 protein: CASSLTGGRGYGYTF. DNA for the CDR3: TGTGCCAGCAGCCTCACAGGGGGAAGGGGCTATGGCTACACCTTC.

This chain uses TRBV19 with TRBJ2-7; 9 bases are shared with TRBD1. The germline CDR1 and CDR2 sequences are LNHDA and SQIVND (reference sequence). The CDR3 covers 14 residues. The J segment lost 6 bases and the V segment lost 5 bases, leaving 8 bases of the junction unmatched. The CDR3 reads CASSAGTGFFEQYF. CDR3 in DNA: TGTGCCAGTAGTGCCGGGACAGGGTTTTTCGAGCAGTACTTC.